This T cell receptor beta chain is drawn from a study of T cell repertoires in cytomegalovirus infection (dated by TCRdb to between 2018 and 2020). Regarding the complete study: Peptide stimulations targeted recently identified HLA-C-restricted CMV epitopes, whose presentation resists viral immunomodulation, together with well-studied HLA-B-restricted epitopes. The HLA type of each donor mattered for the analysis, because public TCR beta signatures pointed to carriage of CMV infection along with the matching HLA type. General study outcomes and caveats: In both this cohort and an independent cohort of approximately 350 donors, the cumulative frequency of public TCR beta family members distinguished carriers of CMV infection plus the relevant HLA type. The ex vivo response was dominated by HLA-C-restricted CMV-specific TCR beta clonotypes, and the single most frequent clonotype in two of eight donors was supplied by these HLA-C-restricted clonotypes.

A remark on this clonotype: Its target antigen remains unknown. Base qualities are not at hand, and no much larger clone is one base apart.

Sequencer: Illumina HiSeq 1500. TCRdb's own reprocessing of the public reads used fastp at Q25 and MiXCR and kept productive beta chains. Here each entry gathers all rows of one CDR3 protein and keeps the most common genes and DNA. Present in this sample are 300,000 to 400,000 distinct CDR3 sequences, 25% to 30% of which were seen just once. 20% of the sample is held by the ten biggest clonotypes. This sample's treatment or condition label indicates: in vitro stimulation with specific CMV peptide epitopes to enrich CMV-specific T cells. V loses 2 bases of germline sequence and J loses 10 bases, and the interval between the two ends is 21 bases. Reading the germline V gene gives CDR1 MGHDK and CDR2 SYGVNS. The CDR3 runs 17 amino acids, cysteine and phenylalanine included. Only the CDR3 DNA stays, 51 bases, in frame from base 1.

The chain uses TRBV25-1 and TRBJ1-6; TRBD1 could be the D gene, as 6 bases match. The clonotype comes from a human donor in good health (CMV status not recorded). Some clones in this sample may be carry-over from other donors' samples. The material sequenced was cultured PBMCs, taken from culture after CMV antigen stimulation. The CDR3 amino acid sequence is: CASSERLGGRVNSPLHF. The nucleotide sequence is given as TGTGCCAGCAGTGAACGCCTGGGGGGCAGGGTAAACTCACCCCTCCACTTT. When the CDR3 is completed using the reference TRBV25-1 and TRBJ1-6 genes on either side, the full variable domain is EADIYQTPRYLVIGTGKKITLECSQTMGHDKMYWYQQDPGMELHLIHYSYGVNSTEKGDLSSESTVSRIRTEHFPLTLESARPSHTSQYLCASSERLGGRVNSPLHFGNGTRLTVT.